Presented here are 30 T cell receptor beta chains from one specimen sequenced in a study of OX40 agonist ivuxolimab in advanced cancers. Clones were read by immunoSEQ multiplex PCR, and TCRdb kept only the in-frame ones, dropping some. This sample yields about 89,000 clones, of which 88% are seen a single time; around 0.29% belongs to the top ten. Sequenced material: CD4+ or CD8+ T cells sorted from blood, taken in a trial of the OX40 agonist ivuxolimab. The receptors originated from an adult with an advanced solid tumor such as melanoma, head and neck, liver or kidney cancer.

The genes are TRBV4-1 and TRBJ2-1, with TRBD2 as a possible D gene (6 bases). In germline, CDR1 is MGHRA, CDR2 YSYEKL. There are 13 residues in the CDR3. V lost 1 base to trimming and J lost 7 bases, with 8 bases between them. The CDR3 reads CASSQVGGNEQFF. In DNA, the CDR3 is TGCGCCAGCAGCCAAGTTGGAGGGAATGAGCAGTTCTTC.

V is TRBV5-1 and J is TRBJ1-1; no reliable D call. The germline gives CDR1 SGHRS, CDR2 YFSETQ. Deletions cut 2 bases from V and 3 bases from J, with 8 bases between. The CDR3 extends over 13 amino acids. The CDR3 DNA reads TGCGCCAGCAGCTTTAGGACCGACACTGAAGCTTTCTTT. This translates into CASSFRTDTEAFF.

This chain links TRBV18 with TRBJ1-2, with 8 bases matching TRBD1. CDR3 length equals 14 residues. Germline values: CDR1 KGHSH, CDR2 LQKENI. V was clipped by 0 bases and J by 7 bases; unmatched bases: 4. CDR3 sequence: CASSPPRGQGGYTF. CDR3 sequence (DNA): TGTGCCAGCTCACCACCCAGGGGGCAAGGTGGCTACACCTTC.

The rearrangement uses TRBV7-2 and TRBJ2-5; the D gene is possibly TRBD1 (6 bases). Trimming stripped 4 bases from V and 5 bases from J, with 14 bases between. Germline-derived CDR1 and CDR2 are SGHTA and FQGNSA. The CDR3 contains 14 residues. The CDR3 spells CASSSEQGRETQYF. The CDR3 coding sequence is TGTGCCAGCAGCTCAGAACAGGGCCGGGAGACCCAGTACTTC.

The rearrangement joins TRBV4-2 to TRBJ2-2, with TRBD2 matching over 12 bases. V lost 0 bases to trimming and J lost 5 bases; unmatched junction nucleotides: 7. Looked up from germline, CDR1 is LGHNA and CDR2 is YNFKEQ. The CDR3 length is 18 residues. The CDR3, as DNA: TGTGCCAGCAGCCAAGAATCGCGGACTAGCGGGGAGACCGGGGAGCTGTTTTTT. It yields the protein CASSQESRTSGETGELFF.

V usage is TRBV6-4 and J usage is TRBJ1-1, with a possible D match to TRBD1 (6 bases). The germline V gene has CDR1 MRHNA and CDR2 SNTAGT. The CDR3 totals 13 residues. V lost 6 bases to trimming and J lost 9 bases, with 17 bases between them. The CDR3 nucleotides are TGTGCCAGCAGCGAAATCAGGGGCTCGCAAGCTTTCTTT. Its translation is CASSEIRGSQAFF.

CDR3 bases: TGTGCCAGCAGTTTAAGAATTACGAGACTGAACACTGAAGCTTTCTTT. Translation: CASSLRITRLNTEAFF. The chain recombines TRBV27 with TRBJ1-1, with D hard to call. Germline values: CDR1 MNHEY, CDR2 SMNVEV (reference sequence). CDR3 length: 16 amino acids. V lost 2 bases and J 0 bases, leaving 13 bases between the germline ends.

This clone was recorded only once. The chain has TRBV7-9 and TRBJ1-1, with D perhaps matching TRBD1 (5 bases). Germline V CDR1 and CDR2: SEHNR, FQNEAQ (reference sequence). CDR3 length: 12 residues. Trimming removed 7 bases at V and 8 bases at J, with 14 bases between. The CDR3 loop reads CASNPGGAEAFF. The CDR3 DNA sequence: TGTGCCAGCAACCCCGGCGGGGCAGAAGCTTTCTTT.

The J gene is TRBJ2-3, the V gene TRBV11-2; D is perhaps TRBD2 (6 bases). Trimming pared 5 bases from V and 2 bases from J, leaving 11 bases between. The CDR3 extends over 14 amino acids. Germline V gene lookup returns CDR1 SGHAT and CDR2 FQNNGV. In DNA form, the CDR3 reads TGTGCCAGCAGCGGTAGCGGACACACAGATACGCAGTATTTT. This encodes CASSGSGHTDTQYF.

V and J are TRBV6-1 and TRBJ2-1; maybe TRBD2 (6 bases). Germline-derived CDR1 and CDR2 are MNHNS and SASEGT. CDR3 length: 11 amino acids. V was pared by 7 bases and J by 7 bases, with 8 bases between. In DNA form, the CDR3 reads TGTGCCAGCATTGGGAGGAATGAGCAGTTCTTC. Translation gives CASIGRNEQFF.

The chain uses TRBV19 and TRBJ1-1; TRBD1 might be the D (6 bases). Trimming took off 3 bases at V and 5 bases at J, with 13 bases between the two ends. This CDR3 comprises 14 residues. Germline CDR1 reads LNHDA; CDR2 reads SQIVND (reference sequence). CDR3 bases: TGTGCCAGTAGTATCTTCGGGGGCCGGACTGAAGCTTTCTTT. This encodes CASSIFGGRTEAFF.

The rearrangement links TRBV5-4 to TRBJ2-7; D might be TRBD2 (7 bases). Trimming pared 0 bases from V and 2 bases from J, leaving 9 bases between. Germline lookup yields CDR1 SGHNT and CDR2 YYREEE (reference sequence). This CDR3 is 14 amino acids long. The DNA for the CDR3 is TGTGCCAGCAGCTTGGAAGGGGGGGCCTACGAGCAGTACTTC. Amino acid sequence: CASSLEGGAYEQYF.

The V and J genes are TRBV5-1 and TRBJ2-1; D uncertain. Trimming removed 5 bases from V and 5 bases from J, with 8 bases in between. Germline V CDR1 and CDR2: SGHRS, YFSETQ. This CDR3 has 12 amino acids. This CDR3 is CASRVGNNEQFF. The CDR3 DNA follows: TGCGCCAGCAGGGTAGGGAACAATGAGCAGTTCTTC.

This clone has a single count. V and J are TRBV19 and TRBJ1-4; D not resolved. V lost 1 base and J lost 8, with 14 bases in between. This CDR3 is 15 amino acids long. From germline, CDR1 is LNHDA and CDR2 SQIVND (reference sequence). The CDR3 region is CASSIGRTQLEKLFF. The CDR3 DNA reads TGTGCCAGTAGTATAGGACGGACCCAGCTCGAAAAACTGTTTTTT. Full variable domain (rest looked up from reference TRBV19 and TRBJ1-4): DGGITQSPKYLFRKEGQNVTLSCEQNLNHDAMYWYRQDPGQGLRLIYYSQIVNDFQKGDIAEGYSVSREKKESFPLTVTSAQKNPTAFYLCASSIGRTQLEKLFFGSGTQLSVL.

The chain links TRBV9 to TRBJ2-1; 12 bases match TRBD1. With V trimmed by 2 bases and J by 7 bases, 4 bases remained unmatched. Looked up from germline, CDR1 is SGDLS and CDR2 is YYNGEE. The CDR3 consists of 15 residues. CDR3 in DNA: TGTGCCAGCAGCGTGGGGACAGGGGGCAGGAATGAGCAGTTCTTC. It codes for CASSVGTGGRNEQFF.

This chain joins TRBV15 and TRBJ1-3; D not resolved. Germline CDR1 reads LNHNV; CDR2 reads YYDKDF (reference sequence). V lost 0 bases, J lost 3 bases, and 12 bases lay in between. This CDR3 contains 16 residues. The CDR3 DNA reads as TGTGCCACCAGCAGAGATCTACGGCCGGTTGGAAACACCATATATTTT. It specifies CATSRDLRPVGNTIYF.

This rearrangement joins TRBV7-6 to TRBJ2-5, with D perhaps assigned TRBD1 or TRBD2 (6 bases each). V lost 1 base and J lost 5, with 14 bases in between. This CDR3 is built from 15 residues. Germline CDR1 reads SGHVS; CDR2 reads FNYEAQ. CDR3 protein: CASSLDWGAGETQYF. Written as DNA, the CDR3 is TGTGCCAGCAGCTTAGATTGGGGGGCCGGGGAGACCCAGTACTTC.

The gene calls are TRBV10-3 and TRBJ2-1; 9 bases match TRBD1. CDR1 and CDR2 from the germline V gene are ENHRY and SYGVKD. This CDR3 is built from 14 residues. V shed 10 bases and J 7 bases; nucleotides not matched to a gene: 11. The CDR3 spells CANSWGQGMNEQFF. The CDR3 coding sequence is TGTGCCAATTCCTGGGGACAGGGAATGAATGAGCAGTTCTTC.

The V gene is TRBV7-3, the J gene TRBJ2-6; no reliable D call. Germline-derived CDR1 and CDR2 are SGHTA and FQGTGA. The CDR3 is 18 amino acids. V was trimmed by 2 bases and J by 1 base, leaving 15 bases between them. As DNA, the CDR3 is TGTGCCAGCAGCTTATACGGAAAACGGCCGTCTGGGGCCAACGTCCTGACTTTC. Its translation is CASSLYGKRPSGANVLTF.

The rearrangement uses TRBV30 and TRBJ1-6, with D perhaps matching TRBD1 (6 bases). With 1 base removed from V and 7 bases from J, the gap between germline ends came to 8 bases. CDR1 GTSNPN and CDR2 SVGIG come from the germline V gene (reference sequence). The CDR3 spans 13 residues. The CDR3 DNA reads as TGTGCCTGGAGTGGACAGGCCAATTCACCCCTCCACTTT. This translates into CAWSGQANSPLHF.

This chain connects TRBV29-1 to TRBJ1-1; D remains ambiguous. The CDR3 consists of 10 residues. Trimming pared 6 bases from V and 1 base from J, leaving 3 bases between. Germline V gene lookup returns CDR1 SQVTM and CDR2 ANQGSEA. CDR3 DNA: TGCAGCGTCTCGAACACTGAAGCTTTCTTT. This translates into CSVSNTEAFF.

Details on this clone: The germline gene is not matched at one end of the junction; a read error may be the cause. V usage is TRBV5-8 and J usage is TRBJ2-5; 10 nucleotides match TRBD1. Germline V gene data show CDR1 as SGHTS and CDR2 as YDEGEE. CDR3 length: 16 residues. The DNA for the CDR3 is TGTGCCAGTAGCTGGGGGAGCCGGGACAGGGGAGGGACCCAGTACTTC. This codes for CASSWGSRDRGGTQYF.

The chain employs TRBV6-5 and TRBJ1-2; D ambiguous. Trimming left V 7 bases short and J 5 bases short, with 8 bases between. The CDR3 consists of 11 residues. From germline, CDR1 is MNHEY and CDR2 SVGAGI. The CDR3 nucleotides are TGTGCCAGCAAGAACGTTTATGGCTACACCTTC. Protein sequence: CASKNVYGYTF.

The J gene is TRBJ1-4, the V gene TRBV5-1; D is uncertain. The germline V and J ends were trimmed by 4 bases and 0 bases, with 13 bases remaining between them. The CDR3 is made up of 16 amino acids. Germline V gives CDR1 SGHRS, CDR2 YFSETQ. CDR3 sequence: CASSPKAVATNEKLFF. Here the CDR3 DNA reads TGCGCCAGCAGCCCAAAAGCAGTGGCAACTAATGAAAAACTGTTTTTT.

The table lists this clone with a few counts. J is TRBJ1-5 and V is TRBV6-1, with D perhaps matching TRBD1 (6 bases). Germline lookup yields CDR1 MNHNS and CDR2 SASEGT. The CDR3 covers 15 residues. Between the trimmed V and J ends, which lost 5 bases and 1 base, there was a span of 12 bases. DNA of the CDR3: TGTGCCAGCAGTATACAGGGTAGGAGCAATCAGCCCCAGCATTTT. Its translation is CASSIQGRSNQPQHF.

V usage is TRBV30 and J usage is TRBJ2-5; no clear D. There are 15 residues in the CDR3. CDR1 GTSNPN and CDR2 SVGIG come from the germline V gene (reference sequence). The V and J ends lost 2 bases and 2 bases respectively, with 15 bases between them. The CDR3 region is CAWSHHFAAQETQYF. The CDR3 nucleotides read TGTGCCTGGAGTCATCACTTTGCGGCACAAGAGACCCAGTACTTC.

J is TRBJ2-7 and V is TRBV7-3, with D perhaps given as TRBD1 or TRBD2 (6 bases each). The V and J ends lost 2 bases and 7 bases respectively, with 21 bases between them. Germline CDR1 reads SGHTA; CDR2 reads FQGTGA. The CDR3 has 16 amino acids. CDR3 coding DNA: TGTGCCAGCAGCTTACCCCGGGGGCCCGAGGTTTTAGAGCAGTACTTC. Translating gives CASSLPRGPEVLEQYF.

The chain links TRBV6-5 to TRBJ1-2, with D tentatively TRBD1 (6 bases). In germline, CDR1 is MNHEY, CDR2 SVGAGI. V was trimmed by 6 bases and J by 4 bases, leaving 12 bases between them. The CDR3 length is 13 residues. Here the CDR3 DNA reads TGTGCCAGCAGAGACGGGACAAGCTATGGCTACACCTTC. Translated, it gives CASRDGTSYGYTF.

The gene calls are TRBV6-1 and TRBJ2-3; TRBD2 matches 7 bases. J gave up 5 bases and V 2 bases, and 7 bases lay outside the gene matches. Germline CDR1 reads MNHNS; CDR2 reads SASEGT. CDR3 length: 15 residues. The DNA of the CDR3 is TGTGCCAGCAGTGAATTCGGGGGGAGGGGAGATACGCAGTATTTT. Amino acid sequence: CASSEFGGRGDTQYF.

The chain is built from TRBV30 and TRBJ2-3; TRBD2 aligns across 9 bases. CDR1 and CDR2 (germline): GTSNPN, SVGIG (reference sequence). J lost 2 bases, V lost 0 bases, and 3 bases had no gene match. The CDR3 spans 15 residues. The CDR3 nucleotides read TGTGCCTGGAGTGTTAAGCGGGGGGCCACAGATACGCAGTATTTT. Its protein product is CAWSVKRGATDTQYF.